One and the same sample provided the 18 T cell receptor beta chains below, sequenced in a study of T cell responses to AZD1222 COVID-19 vaccine. Assay: immunoSEQ multiplex PCR; the TCRdb copy retains only in-frame clones and omits some. The table shows roughly 120,000 clones, with around 87% occurring only once. The sample was peripheral blood, taken 28 days after the second AZD1222 dose. These TCRs come from an adult who received the AZD1222 COVID-19 vaccine.

The chain couples TRBV5-1 to TRBJ2-2; 10 bases map to TRBD2. This CDR3 is 18 amino acids long. The V gene's germline CDR1 is SGHRS and CDR2 YFSETQ. V trimming: 0 bases; J trimming: 4 bases; junction bases outside the gene matches: 9. The chain's CDR3 is CASSLALSGGAVTGELFF. CDR3 coding DNA: TGCGCCAGCAGCTTGGCCTTGAGCGGGGGGGCCGTCACCGGGGAGCTGTTTTTT.

There are a few counts of this clone. This chain links TRBV6-2 or TRBV6-3 with TRBJ2-1, with 7 bases lining up with TRBD1. Germline CDR1 and CDR2: MNHEY and SVGEGT. The CDR3 covers 13 residues. Trimming cost V 2 bases and J 8 bases; bases outside gene matches: 3. Here the CDR3 reads CASSYIGGDEQFF. In DNA form, the CDR3 reads TGTGCCAGCAGTTACATAGGGGGCGATGAGCAGTTCTTC.

The chain uses TRBV12-3 or TRBV12-4 and TRBJ1-2; D call uncertain. The CDR3 has 13 residues. Trimming took 3 bases from V and 7 from J, leaving 12 bases between them. The chain's CDR3 is CASSFGGYSGYTF. CDR3 bases: TGTGCCAGCAGTTTTGGTGGGTACTCTGGCTACACCTTC.

J is TRBJ2-3 and V is TRBV27; D gene unclear. CDR1 MNHEY and CDR2 SMNVEV come from the germline V gene (reference sequence). V shed 3 bases and J shed 6 bases, with 10 bases lying between them. The CDR3 spans 13 residues. DNA for the CDR3: TGTGCCAGCAGTTTCGGCGAGCGCGATACGCAGTATTTT. It specifies CASSFGERDTQYF.

The chain couples TRBV30 to TRBJ1-2; TRBD1 is a possible D gene (5 bases). In germline, CDR1 is GTSNPN, CDR2 SVGIG (reference sequence). The CDR3 has 13 amino acids. V lost 2 bases and J 4 bases, leaving 11 bases between the germline ends. CDR3 sequence: CAWSFGGFYGYTF. For the CDR3, the DNA is TGTGCCTGGAGTTTTGGGGGGTTCTATGGCTACACCTTC.

The gene calls are TRBV5-1 and TRBJ1-3, with D hard to call. Germline lookup yields CDR1 SGHRS and CDR2 YFSETQ. This CDR3 has 15 residues. Trimming removed 3 bases from V and 3 bases from J, with 13 bases in between. The CDR3 sequence: CASSSGEVVGNTIYF. CDR3 nucleotide sequence: TGCGCCAGCAGCTCTGGGGAGGTGGTTGGAAACACCATATATTTT.

The chain carries TRBV14 and TRBJ2-7; the D gene is possibly TRBD2 (6 bases). Germline CDR1 and CDR2: SGHDN and FVKESK. The V and J ends lost 1 base and 7 bases respectively, with 14 bases between them. This CDR3 comprises 14 residues. The CDR3 nucleotides read TGTGCCAGCAGCCAAGCGGCCATCAGCGGGGAGCAGTACTTC. This translates into CASSQAAISGEQYF.

This chain links TRBV12-3 or TRBV12-4 with TRBJ1-4; no reliable D call. Trimming stripped 7 bases from V and 8 bases from J, with 8 bases between. This CDR3 spans 11 amino acids. CDR3 loop: CASKIREKLFF. The CDR3 DNA reads TGTGCCAGCAAAATTCGAGAAAAACTGTTTTTT.

The chain links TRBV5-5 to TRBJ2-2; D gene unclear. The V and J ends lost 0 bases and 4 bases respectively, with 10 bases between them. The CDR3 sequence is 15 residues long. The germline gives CDR1 SGHKS, CDR2 YYEKEE (reference sequence). The CDR3 DNA sequence: TGTGCCAGCAGCTTGGACACTTTAATCACCGGGGAGCTGTTTTTT. It yields the protein CASSLDTLITGELFF.

This clone was seen a single time. The gene calls are TRBV30 and TRBJ2-3, with D possibly matching TRBD2 (5 bases). Germline V CDR1 and CDR2: GTSNPN, SVGIG (reference sequence). V was trimmed by 2 bases and J by 0 bases, leaving 9 bases between them. CDR3 length equals 14 residues. CDR3 sequence: CAWSSTTSTDTQYF. CDR3 DNA: TGTGCCTGGAGTTCGACTACTAGCACAGATACGCAGTATTTT.

In its sample, this clone was seen once. The rearrangement uses TRBV30 and TRBJ1-2; D is unclear. This CDR3 comprises 14 residues. V dropped 0 bases and J dropped 4 bases, with 12 bases sitting between them. The V gene's germline CDR1 is GTSNPN and CDR2 SVGIG (reference sequence). The CDR3 sequence: CAWSVLDILYGYTF. CDR3 coding DNA: TGTGCCTGGAGTGTACTCGACATACTCTATGGCTACACCTTC.

The V call is TRBV27, the J call TRBJ1-1; D unclear. This CDR3 comprises 12 residues. Looked up from germline, CDR1 is MNHEY and CDR2 is SMNVEV (reference sequence). Trimming took off 9 bases at V and 4 bases at J, with 12 bases between the two ends. CDR3 loop: CASRTGTTEAFF. The CDR3 coding sequence is TGTGCCAGTAGGACGGGAACCACTGAAGCTTTCTTT.

V is TRBV10-3 and J is TRBJ2-5, with D maybe TRBD2 (7 bases). This CDR3 has 13 amino acids. Germline CDR1 ENHRY, CDR2 SYGVKD. Trimming cost V 7 bases and J 1 base, with 10 bases left between them. Here the CDR3 DNA reads TGTGCCATCACCCGGGGGGCCCAAGAGACCCAGTACTTC. Translated, it gives CAITRGAQETQYF.

The chain joins TRBV7-2 to TRBJ1-2, with D unresolved. The germline V gene has CDR1 SGHTA and CDR2 FQGNSA. The CDR3 has 15 amino acids. V was trimmed by 1 base and J by 5 bases, leaving 14 bases between them. The CDR3 loop is CASSLEAGFRYGYTF. In DNA, the CDR3 is TGTGCCAGCAGCTTAGAAGCTGGGTTTAGGTATGGCTACACCTTC. Full variable domain (missing parts from reference TRBV7-2 and TRBJ1-2): GAGVSQSPSNKVTEKGKDVELRCDPISGHTALYWYRQSLGQGLEFLIYFQGNSAPDKSGLPSDRFSAERTGGSVSTLTIQRTQQEDSAVYLCASSLEAGFRYGYTFGSGTRLTVV.

This chain joins TRBV7-6 and TRBJ2-2, with D unresolved. V was trimmed by 5 bases and J by 3 bases, leaving 13 bases between them. This CDR3 is 15 amino acids long. Germline CDR1 and CDR2: SGHVS and FNYEAQ. CDR3 sequence (DNA): TGTGCCAGCAGCCTAAGGAGTTTTGACACCGGGGAGCTGTTTTTT. Amino acids: CASSLRSFDTGELFF.

V usage is TRBV28 and J usage is TRBJ2-1, with TRBD1 identical over 11 bases. Germline V gene lookup returns CDR1 MDHEN and CDR2 SYDVKM. This CDR3 has 12 amino acids. V trimming: 5 bases; J trimming: 16 bases; junction bases outside the gene matches: 7. Written as DNA, the CDR3 is TGTGCCAGCAGTGGCCCAAGGACAGGGGGCTTCTTC. This encodes CASSGPRTGGFF.

This clone was recorded only once. The V and J genes are TRBV2 and TRBJ2-7, with 9 nucleotides matching TRBD1. The V gene's germline CDR1 is SNHLY and CDR2 FYNNEI. The trim removed 6 bases at V and 0 bases at J, leaving 6 bases unmatched. CDR3 size: 15 residues. The CDR3 protein is CASSADRGNSYEQYF. The CDR3 DNA reads as TGTGCCAGCAGCGCGGACAGGGGTAACTCCTACGAGCAGTACTTC. Based on the CDR3 plus reference TRBV2 and TRBJ2-7, the full variable domain is EPEVTQTPSHQVTQMGQEVILRCVPISNHLYFYWYRQILGQKVEFLVSFYNNEISEKSEIFDDQFSVERPDGSNFTLKIRSTKLEDSAMYFCASSADRGNSYEQYFGPGTRLTVT.

The chain couples TRBV2 to TRBJ1-1; TRBD1 might be the D (5 bases). Trimming left V 6 bases short and J 1 base short, with 9 bases between. The CDR3 length is 13 residues. Germline V gene lookup returns CDR1 SNHLY and CDR2 FYNNEI. CDR3 bases: TGTGCCAGCAGCACAACAGGGAACACTGAAGCTTTCTTT. Residues: CASSTTGNTEAFF.